The rows below give T cell receptor beta chains drawn from one sample of a study of T cell responses to AZD1222 COVID-19 vaccine. Some clones are missing from TCRdb's copy, which holds only in-frame ones; the method was immunoSEQ multiplex PCR. Of 110,000 or so clones in the sample, roughly 89% are singletons; the top ten hold 6% to 8%. Sample: peripheral blood, taken 28 days after the second AZD1222 dose. The receptors were gathered from an adult who received the AZD1222 COVID-19 vaccine. The CDR3 runs from the conserved cysteine through the conserved F or W. The order of the fields is clone size, V gene, J gene, CDR3 length, D gene, CDR3 DNA, CDR3 protein. The D gene is left open where the match is weak. Where a row states a size, it is once, few, many or the class of an expanded clone; other rows omit it.

abundance: NA; v_gene: TRBV28; j_gene: TRBJ2-7; len: 14; d_gene: NA; CDR3nt: TGTGCCAGCAGTTTAATCGGCCCATCCTACGAGCAGTACTTC; CDR3aa: CASSLIGPSYEQYF
abundance: once; v_gene: TRBV29-1; j_gene: TRBJ1-1; len: 14; d_gene: TRBD1; CDR3nt: TGCAGCGTTGGGACCAGGGGGCCGAACACTGAAGCTTTCTTT; CDR3aa: CSVGTRGPNTEAFF
abundance: NA; v_gene: TRBV7-9; j_gene: TRBJ1-6; len: 16; d_gene: NA; CDR3nt: TGTGCCAGCAGCTTCGAGGGGGGGCGCGGGAATTCACCCCTCCACTTT; CDR3aa: CASSFEGGRGNSPLHF
abundance: NA; v_gene: TRBV9; j_gene: TRBJ2-1; len: 16; d_gene: NA; CDR3nt: TGTGCCAGCAGCGTTGCGGAGACCCAATGGGGCAATGAGCAGTTCTTC; CDR3aa: CASSVAETQWGNEQFF
abundance: NA; v_gene: TRBV2; j_gene: TRBJ2-5; len: 14; d_gene: TRBD1; CDR3nt: TGTGCCAGCATCCGGGACAGGGGGCCGGGAGCCCAGTACTTC; CDR3aa: CASIRDRGPGAQYF
abundance: NA; v_gene: TRBV5-8; j_gene: TRBJ1-3; len: 14; d_gene: NA; CDR3nt: TGTGCCAGCAGCTTGAGGTCCTCTGGAAACACCATATATTTT; CDR3aa: CASSLRSSGNTIYF
abundance: NA; v_gene: TRBV4-3; j_gene: TRBJ2-3; len: 14; d_gene: NA; CDR3nt: TGCGCCAGCAGCCAAGATTGGGACACAGATACGCAGTATTTT; CDR3aa: CASSQDWDTDTQYF
abundance: NA; v_gene: TRBV7-3; j_gene: TRBJ1-3; len: 14; d_gene: TRBD1; CDR3nt: TGTGCCAGCAGCCAGGGGGCAGGAGGAAACACCATATATTTT; CDR3aa: CASSQGAGGNTIYF
abundance: NA; v_gene: TRBV19; j_gene: TRBJ1-4; len: 17; d_gene: TRBD1; CDR3nt: TGTGCCAGTAGTATATCGGAGGGGGACAGTGGAAATGAAAAACTGTTTTTT; CDR3aa: CASSISEGDSGNEKLFF
abundance: once; v_gene: TRBV6-5; j_gene: TRBJ2-5; len: 14; d_gene: TRBD2; CDR3nt: TGTGCCAGCAGAAAGGGACTAGCGGGGGTGACCCAGTACTTC; CDR3aa: CASRKGLAGVTQYF
abundance: NA; v_gene: TRBV12-3/TRBV12-4; j_gene: TRBJ1-2; len: 13; d_gene: TRBD1; CDR3nt: TGTGCCAGCAAGAAACAGGGGGCAGGTGGCTACACCTTC; CDR3aa: CASKKQGAGGYTF
abundance: NA; v_gene: TRBV6-5; j_gene: TRBJ2-1; len: 15; d_gene: TRBD1; CDR3nt: TGTGCCAGCAGTTACTCGAGGGACAGGGGGCCCTCTCGGTTCTTC; CDR3aa: CASSYSRDRGPSRFF
abundance: NA; v_gene: TRBV5-1; j_gene: TRBJ2-7; len: 13; d_gene: NA; CDR3nt: TGCGCCAGCAGCTTGGCCTACTTGAACGAGCAGTACTTC; CDR3aa: CASSLAYLNEQYF
abundance: NA; v_gene: TRBV15; j_gene: TRBJ2-3; len: 18; d_gene: TRBD2; CDR3nt: TGTGCCACCAGCAGAGCGGGTGCTAGCGGAGGTAACACAGATACGCAGTATTTT; CDR3aa: CATSRAGASGGNTDTQYF
abundance: NA; v_gene: TRBV11-3; j_gene: TRBJ2-7; len: 15; d_gene: NA; CDR3nt: TGTGCCAGCAGCTTAAGAGGGACAAGTAACTACGAGCAGTACTTC; CDR3aa: CASSLRGTSNYEQYF
abundance: NA; v_gene: TRBV21-1; j_gene: TRBJ2-1; len: 18; d_gene: NA; CDR3nt: TGTGCCAGCACCGTGCCCCCTTGTTCCCGCCGCTCCTACAATGAGCAGTTCTTC; CDR3aa: CASTVPPCSRRSYNEQFF
abundance: NA; v_gene: TRBV15; j_gene: TRBJ1-2; len: 13; d_gene: NA; CDR3nt: TGTGCCACCAGCTATAGGAGGACCTATGGCTACACCTTC; CDR3aa: CATSYRRTYGYTF
abundance: NA; v_gene: TRBV6-2/TRBV6-3; j_gene: TRBJ2-7; len: 12; d_gene: NA; CDR3nt: TGTGCCAGCAGTTCCCCCTCCTACGAGCAGTACTTC; CDR3aa: CASSSPSYEQYF
abundance: NA; v_gene: TRBV7-9; j_gene: TRBJ2-1; len: 18; d_gene: TRBD1; CDR3nt: TGTGCCAGCAGCTACGCCGAACGGTGGGACAGGGGGTACAATGAGCAGTTCTTC; CDR3aa: CASSYAERWDRGYNEQFF
abundance: few; v_gene: TRBV3-1/TRBV3-2; j_gene: TRBJ2-3; len: 17; d_gene: TRBD2; CDR3nt: TGTGCCAGCAGCCAAGGGGAGCGGGAGATACCCACAGATACGCAGTATTTT; CDR3aa: CASSQGEREIPTDTQYF
abundance: NA; v_gene: TRBV7-8; j_gene: TRBJ2-1; len: 13; d_gene: NA; CDR3nt: TGTGCCAGCAGCCAATCCCTAGTCCGAGAGCAGTTCTTC; CDR3aa: CASSQSLVREQFF
abundance: NA; v_gene: TRBV4-1; j_gene: TRBJ1-2; len: 22; d_gene: NA; CDR3nt: TGCGCCAGCAGCCAAGCCAAGTCCAACCCGGAGGTCAGGACCCCATGGAACTATGGCTACACCTTC; CDR3aa: CASSQAKSNPEVRTPWNYGYTF
abundance: once; v_gene: TRBV5-1; j_gene: TRBJ1-6; len: 17; d_gene: TRBD1; CDR3nt: TGCGCCAGCAGCTCTCAGGGGGCCCGCTCCTATAATTCACCCCTCCACTTT; CDR3aa: CASSSQGARSYNSPLHF
abundance: NA; v_gene: TRBV5-1; j_gene: TRBJ2-7; len: 12; d_gene: NA; CDR3nt: TGCGCCAGCAGCTTGTCACAGGGCGAGCAGTACTTC; CDR3aa: CASSLSQGEQYF
abundance: NA; v_gene: TRBV6-2/TRBV6-3; j_gene: TRBJ1-6; len: 14; d_gene: NA; CDR3nt: TGTGCCAGCAGCTCGGGACGGCCTAATTCACCCCTCCACTTT; CDR3aa: CASSSGRPNSPLHF
abundance: few; v_gene: TRBV7-9; j_gene: TRBJ1-2; len: 12; d_gene: NA; CDR3nt: TGTGCCAGCAGCTTAAGCGACCGGCGCTACACCTTC; CDR3aa: CASSLSDRRYTF